This record looks at one T cell receptor (beta chain) sequence and its context. This record comes from a study of blood T cell repertoires in COVID-19. Turning to the study itself: Some COVID-19 samples were acute and others convalescent; all came from the United States, Italy and Spain. In each case, the material was cDNA or gDNA derived from T cells, B-cell-depleted T cells, or PBMCs.

In the original workflow: Cell counts per sample came from amplifying reference gene primers. Clones were read by immunoSEQ multiplex PCR, and TCRdb kept only the in-frame ones, dropping some. V and J calls and clone size follow that table, whereas D and trimming were derived from the DNA. In the table there are approximately 88,000 clones, under 90% of which are singletons. This TCR derives from a woman aged 70 to 79 with acute or convalescent COVID-19. Sequencing used peripheral blood.

This CDR3 reads CASSTVGGQETQYF. The CDR3 bases are TGTGCCAGCAGCACGGTCGGGGGTCAAGAGACCCAGTACTTC. The chain is built from TRBV11-2 and TRBJ2-5, with D tentatively TRBD2 (6 bases). CDR3 length: 14 amino acids. The germline V gene has CDR1 SGHAT and CDR2 FQNNGV. V lost 5 bases and J 2 bases, leaving 12 bases between the germline ends.